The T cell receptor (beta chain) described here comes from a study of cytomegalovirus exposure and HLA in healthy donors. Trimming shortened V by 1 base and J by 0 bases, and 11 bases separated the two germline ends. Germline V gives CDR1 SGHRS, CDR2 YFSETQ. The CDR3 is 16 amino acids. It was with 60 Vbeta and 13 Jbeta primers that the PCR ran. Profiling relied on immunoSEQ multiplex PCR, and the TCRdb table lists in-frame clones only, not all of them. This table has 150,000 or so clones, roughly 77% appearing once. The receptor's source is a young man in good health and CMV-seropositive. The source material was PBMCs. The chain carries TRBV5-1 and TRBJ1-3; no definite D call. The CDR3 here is CASSLSGSLSGNTIYF. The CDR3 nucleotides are TGCGCCAGCAGCTTGTCCGGGTCCCTCTCTGGAAACACCATATATTTT. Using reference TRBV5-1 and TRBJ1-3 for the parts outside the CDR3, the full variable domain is KAGVTQTPRYLIKTRGQQVTLSCSPISGHRSVSWYQQTPGQGLQFLFEYFSETQRNKGNFPGRFSGRQFSNSRSEMNVSTLELGDSALYLCASSLSGSLSGNTIYFGEGSWLTVV.